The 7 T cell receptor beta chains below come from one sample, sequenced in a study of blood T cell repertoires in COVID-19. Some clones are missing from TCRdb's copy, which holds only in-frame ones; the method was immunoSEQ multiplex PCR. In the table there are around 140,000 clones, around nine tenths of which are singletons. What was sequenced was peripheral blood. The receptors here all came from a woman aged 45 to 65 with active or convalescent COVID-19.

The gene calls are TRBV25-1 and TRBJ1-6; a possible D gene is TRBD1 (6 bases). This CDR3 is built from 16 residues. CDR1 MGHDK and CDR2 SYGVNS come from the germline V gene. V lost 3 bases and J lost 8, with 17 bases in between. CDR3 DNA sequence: TGTGCCAGCAGTGACCCCCCCGGACAGACAGATTCACCCCTCCACTTT. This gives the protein CASSDPPGQTDSPLHF. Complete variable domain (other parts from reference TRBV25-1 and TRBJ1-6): EADIYQTPRYLVIGTGKKITLECSQTMGHDKMYWYQQDPGMELHLIHYSYGVNSTEKGDLSSESTVSRIRTEHFPLTLESARPSHTSQYLCASSDPPGQTDSPLHFGNGTRLTVT.

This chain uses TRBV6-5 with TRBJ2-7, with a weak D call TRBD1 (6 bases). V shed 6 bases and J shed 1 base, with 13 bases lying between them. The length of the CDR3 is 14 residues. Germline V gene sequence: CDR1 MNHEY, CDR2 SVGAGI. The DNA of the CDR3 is TGTGCCAGCAGGCCGGACAGACTTTCCTACGAGCAGTACTTC. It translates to CASRPDRLSYEQYF.

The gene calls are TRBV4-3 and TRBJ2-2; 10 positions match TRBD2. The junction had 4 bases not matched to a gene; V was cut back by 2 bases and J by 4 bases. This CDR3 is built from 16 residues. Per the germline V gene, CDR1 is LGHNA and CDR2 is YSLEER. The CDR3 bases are TGCGCCAGCAGCCAATCAGTAGCGGGGGGCACCGGGGAGCTGTTTTTT. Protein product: CASSQSVAGGTGELFF.

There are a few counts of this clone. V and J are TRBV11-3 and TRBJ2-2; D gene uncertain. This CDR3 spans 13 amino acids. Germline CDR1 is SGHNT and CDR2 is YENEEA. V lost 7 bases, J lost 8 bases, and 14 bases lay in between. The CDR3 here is CASTHTPGGELFF. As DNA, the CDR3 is TGTGCCAGCACCCACACCCCCGGGGGGGAGCTGTTTTTT.

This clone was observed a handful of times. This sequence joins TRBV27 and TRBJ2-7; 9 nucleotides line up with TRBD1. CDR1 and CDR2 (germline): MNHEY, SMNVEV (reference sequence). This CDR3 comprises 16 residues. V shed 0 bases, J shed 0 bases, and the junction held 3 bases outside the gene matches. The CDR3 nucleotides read TGTGCCAGCAGTTTATCAGGGACAGGGAGCTCCTACGAGCAGTACTTC. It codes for CASSLSGTGSSYEQYF.

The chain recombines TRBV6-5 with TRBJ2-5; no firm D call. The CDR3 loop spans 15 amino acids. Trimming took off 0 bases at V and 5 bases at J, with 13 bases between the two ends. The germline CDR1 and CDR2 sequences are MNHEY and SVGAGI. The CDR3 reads CASSYSHLGWETQYF. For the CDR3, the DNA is TGTGCCAGCAGTTACTCGCATCTGGGCTGGGAGACCCAGTACTTC.

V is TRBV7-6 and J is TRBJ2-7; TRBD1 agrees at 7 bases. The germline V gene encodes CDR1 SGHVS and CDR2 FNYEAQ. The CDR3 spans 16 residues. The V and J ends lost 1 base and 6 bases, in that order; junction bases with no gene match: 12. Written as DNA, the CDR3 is TGTGCCAGCAGCTTAGTGCCTCCGGGACAGCCTTCCGAGCAGTACTTC. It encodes CASSLVPPGQPSEQYF.